These 26 T cell receptor beta chains came from one sample sequenced in a study of cytomegalovirus exposure and HLA in healthy donors. The PCR made use of 60 Vbeta and 13 Jbeta primers. Profiling relied on immunoSEQ multiplex PCR, and the TCRdb table lists in-frame clones only, not all of them. The sample holds under 200,000 clones, about 75% seen once. The sequenced material came from PBMCs. These receptors all come from a female donor in good health and CMV-seronegative.

The chain joins TRBV4-2 to TRBJ2-1; a possible D gene is TRBD2 (5 bases). Trimming took off 2 bases at V and 2 bases at J, with 10 bases between the two ends. Germline V gene sequence: CDR1 LGHNA, CDR2 YNFKEQ. CDR3 length: 15 amino acids. The CDR3 DNA follows: TGTGCCAGCAGCCAAACAGCGGTCGCCTACAATGAGCAGTTCTTC. Protein product: CASSQTAVAYNEQFF.

In DNA, the CDR3 is TGTGCCAGCAGTGACTCTGAGTCGGATGGCTACACCTTC. It yields the protein CASSDSESDGYTF. The chain couples TRBV6-4 to TRBJ1-2; no clear D gene. Trimming took off 0 bases at V and 6 bases at J, with 8 bases between the two ends. This CDR3 spans 13 amino acids. Germline-derived CDR1 and CDR2 are MRHNA and SNTAGT.

V and J are TRBV27 and TRBJ2-1, with 12 bases identical to TRBD2. Germline V CDR1 and CDR2: MNHEY, SMNVEV (reference sequence). The CDR3 consists of 17 residues. V shed 5 bases, J shed 3 bases, and the junction held 8 bases outside the gene matches. As DNA, the CDR3 is TGTGCCAGCAGTCTCCTACTAGCGGGAGGAGTCTACAATGAGCAGTTCTTC. It codes for CASSLLLAGGVYNEQFF.

The V gene is TRBV4-3, the J gene TRBJ1-1, with D perhaps TRBD1 (6 bases). V was cut by 5 bases and J by 12 bases, with 22 bases left in between. The CDR3 spans 14 residues. The V gene's germline CDR1 is LGHNA and CDR2 YSLEER. CDR3 in amino acids: CASSLFGRRDKTFF. CDR3 nucleotide sequence: TGCGCCAGCAGCTTATTCGGCCGCCGGGACAAAACTTTCTTT.

This chain connects TRBV25-1 to TRBJ2-7; TRBD1 matches at 7 bases. J was trimmed by 5 bases and V by 3 bases; bases with no gene match: 7. The V gene's germline CDR1 is MGHDK and CDR2 SYGVNS. The CDR3 sequence is 14 residues long. CDR3 bases: TGTGCCAGCAGTGACCAGGGGGTAGGCGACGAGCAGTACTTC. The encoded protein is CASSDQGVGDEQYF.

V usage is TRBV11-3 and J usage is TRBJ2-1; TRBD2 matches at 14 bases. This CDR3 has 16 amino acids. The V gene end was trimmed by 1 base and the J gene end by 6 bases; junction bases not matched to a gene: 2. From germline, CDR1 is SGHNT and CDR2 YENEEA. The CDR3, as DNA: TGTGCCAGCAGCTTAGCTGGGACTAGCGGGGGCAATGAGCAGTTCTTC. Its protein is CASSLAGTSGGNEQFF.

V gene TRBV2 combines with J gene TRBJ2-3, with TRBD1 identical over 7 bases. CDR1 and CDR2 from the germline V gene are SNHLY and FYNNEI. The CDR3 is 15 amino acids. The V segment lost 7 bases and the J segment 0 bases; nucleotides outside the gene matches: 7. The chain's CDR3 is CASTRQGLSTDTQYF. In nucleotides, the CDR3 is TGTGCCAGCACTCGACAGGGCCTAAGCACAGATACGCAGTATTTT.

The genes are TRBV30 and TRBJ1-4; D possibly corresponds to TRBD1 (5 bases). There are 14 residues in the CDR3. Germline V CDR1 and CDR2: GTSNPN, SVGIG (reference sequence). The V gene lost 1 base and the J gene lost 8 bases, with 14 bases spanning the gap. The CDR3 protein is CAWSANHAGEKLFF. The CDR3 nucleotides read TGTGCCTGGAGTGCCAACCACGCAGGGGAAAAACTGTTTTTT.

The chain recombines TRBV11-2 with TRBJ2-3; TRBD2 matches at 7 bases. Germline assignment: CDR1 SGHAT and CDR2 FQNNGV. J gave up 4 bases and V 1 base, and 8 bases lay outside the gene matches. CDR3 length: 16 residues. CDR3 bases: TGTGCCAGCAGCTTAGTCGAAGCGGGAATTCCAGATACGCAGTATTTT. Its translation: CASSLVEAGIPDTQYF.

This clone has a handful of counts. V usage is TRBV5-1 and J usage is TRBJ1-2, with TRBD1 matching 9 bases. The length of the CDR3 is 15 residues. J was trimmed by 3 bases and V by 4 bases; bases with no gene match: 7. Germline CDR1 is SGHRS and CDR2 is YFSETQ. CDR3 in DNA: TGCGCCAGCAGCCCCTTGGACAGGGGATACTATGGCTACACCTTC. Its protein is CASSPLDRGYYGYTF.

The sample holds one count of this clone. The genes are TRBV2 and TRBJ2-3, with a possible D match to TRBD2 (6 bases). The CDR3 sequence is 16 residues long. With 7 bases removed from V and 0 bases from J, the gap between germline ends came to 17 bases. Germline CDR1 is SNHLY and CDR2 is FYNNEI. CDR3 DNA sequence: TGTGCCAGCACCAGAGGGCTAGCGCGCAGCACAGATACGCAGTATTTT. Translating it yields CASTRGLARSTDTQYF. The complete variable domain, with remaining parts taken from reference TRBV2 and TRBJ2-3, reads EPEVTQTPSHQVTQMGQEVILRCVPISNHLYFYWYRQILGQKVEFLVSFYNNEISEKSEIFDDQFSVERPDGSNFTLKIRSTKLEDSAMYFCASTRGLARSTDTQYFGPGTRLTVL.

The chain carries TRBV5-1 and TRBJ2-7; 9 bases match TRBD1. CDR1 is SGHRS and CDR2 is YFSETQ in the germline V gene. V shed 4 bases and J 0 bases; nucleotides not matched to a gene: 5. CDR3 length: 15 amino acids. The CDR3 region has the DNA TGCGCCAGCAGCGGCCGGACAGGGGACTCCTACGAGCAGTACTTC. It yields the protein CASSGRTGDSYEQYF. The full variable domain, its missing parts supplied by reference TRBV5-1 and TRBJ2-7, is KAGVTQTPRYLIKTRGQQVTLSCSPISGHRSVSWYQQTPGQGLQFLFEYFSETQRNKGNFPGRFSGRQFSNSRSEMNVSTLELGDSALYLCASSGRTGDSYEQYFGPGTRLTVT.

The gene calls are TRBV11-1 and TRBJ2-3; 11 bases agree with TRBD2. Germline CDR1 is SGHAT and CDR2 is FQDESV (reference sequence). V was clipped by 0 bases and J by 5 bases; unmatched bases: 4. The CDR3 is 16 amino acids. In DNA form, the CDR3 reads TGTGCCAGCAGCTTAGCCGGGACTAGCGGCCAAGATACGCAGTATTTT. This encodes CASSLAGTSGQDTQYF.

This clone was picked up a small number of times. This sequence joins TRBV18 and TRBJ2-4; possible D gene TRBD2, 6 bases. The CDR3 runs to 12 residues. Between the trimmed V and J ends, which lost 10 bases and 5 bases, there was a span of 12 bases. Germline-derived CDR1 and CDR2 are KGHSH and LQKENI. The CDR3 coding sequence is TGTGCCACAAGAGCGGGCCAAAACATTCAGTACTTC. This encodes CATRAGQNIQYF.

The CDR3 loop is CASSSTGGYEQYF. CDR3 bases: TGTGCCAGCAGCTCGACAGGGGGCTACGAGCAGTACTTC. V gene TRBV5-8 combines with J gene TRBJ2-7; 9 positions agree with TRBD1. In germline, CDR1 is SGHTS, CDR2 YDEGEE. The CDR3 consists of 13 residues. V gave up 3 bases and J gave up 3 bases; unmatched junction bases: 1.

The J gene is TRBJ2-1, the V gene TRBV5-8; D perhaps matches TRBD1 (7 bases). This CDR3 has 17 residues. V was trimmed by 3 bases and J by 9 bases, leaving 25 bases between them. The germline gives CDR1 SGHTS, CDR2 YDEGEE. For the CDR3, the DNA is TGTGCCAGCAGCTCCGACAGGGCGGAGGGGCTACGGGTTGAGCAGTTCTTC. Amino acids: CASSSDRAEGLRVEQFF. The whole variable domain, filled in from reference TRBV5-8 and TRBJ2-1, reads EAGVTQSPTHLIKTRGQQATLRCSPISGHTSVYWYQQALGLGLQFLLWYDEGEERNRGNFPPRFSGRQFPNYSSELNVNALELEDSALYLCASSSDRAEGLRVEQFFGPGTRLTVL.

This chain uses TRBV7-8 with TRBJ2-1, with 7 nucleotides matching TRBD2. This CDR3 region has 16 residues. The germline V gene has CDR1 SGHVS and CDR2 FQNEAQ. Trimming took 0 bases from V and 4 from J; bases not matched to a gene: 6. The CDR3 here is CASSLAVGGPYNEQFF. The CDR3 DNA follows: TGTGCCAGCAGCTTAGCGGTGGGAGGGCCATACAATGAGCAGTTCTTC.

V gene TRBV13 combines with J gene TRBJ2-7, with 8 positions matching TRBD1. CDR3 length equals 16 residues. V dropped 5 bases and J dropped 1; count of bases not matched to a gene: 10. From germline, CDR1 is PRHDT and CDR2 FYEKMQ (reference sequence). CDR3 amino acids: CASSLRGQGASYEQYF. In DNA form, the CDR3 reads TGTGCCAGCAGCCTAAGGGGCCAGGGGGCATCCTACGAGCAGTACTTC. Looking up the rest from reference TRBV13 and TRBJ2-7 gives the full variable domain: AAGVIQSPRHLIKEKRETATLKCYPIPRHDTVYWYQQGPGQDPQFLISFYEKMQSDKGSIPDRFSAQQFSDYHSELNMSSLELGDSALYFCASSLRGQGASYEQYFGPGTRLTVT.

V usage is TRBV2 and J usage is TRBJ2-3; TRBD2 might be the D (6 bases). From germline, CDR1 is SNHLY and CDR2 FYNNEI. With 6 bases removed from V and 4 bases from J, the gap between germline ends came to 17 bases. The CDR3 has 15 residues. CDR3 sequence: CASREGGDWADTQYF. The CDR3, as DNA: TGTGCCAGCAGGGAGGGCGGAGATTGGGCAGATACGCAGTATTTT.

The chain uses TRBV27 and TRBJ2-1, with D uncertain. Germline V gene sequence: CDR1 MNHEY, CDR2 SMNVEV (reference sequence). CDR3 length: 12 residues. V lost 0 bases and J lost 10, with 7 bases in between. CDR3 in amino acids: CASSLSGLEQFF. CDR3 nucleotide sequence: TGTGCCAGCAGTTTATCGGGCTTAGAGCAGTTCTTC.

The J gene is TRBJ2-3, the V gene TRBV6-5; weak D call: TRBD2 (6 bases). The CDR3 runs 15 residues. With 2 bases removed from V and 2 bases from J, the gap between germline ends came to 11 bases. Germline assignment: CDR1 MNHEY and CDR2 SVGAGI. The CDR3 sequence is CASSYGTSPTDTQYF. CDR3 in DNA: TGTGCCAGCAGTTACGGAACTAGCCCCACAGATACGCAGTATTTT.

This clone came up a few times. The CDR3 is CASSGTGSSSPLHF. As DNA, the CDR3 is TGTGCCAGCTCCGGGACAGGATCATCTTCACCCCTCCACTTT. The chain joins TRBV6-4 to TRBJ1-6; TRBD1 aligns across 8 bases. The length of the CDR3 is 14 residues. The J segment lost 9 bases and the V segment lost 8 bases, leaving 9 bases of the junction unmatched. CDR1 is MRHNA, CDR2 SNTAGT, per germline.

The chain carries TRBV5-1 and TRBJ2-7; 9 bases agree with TRBD1. Looked up from germline, CDR1 is SGHRS and CDR2 is YFSETQ. This CDR3 has 14 amino acids. After removal of 4 bases from V and 2 bases from J, the junction contained 4 bases not matched to a gene. CDR3 region: CASSPGTGPYEQYF. The CDR3, as DNA: TGCGCCAGCAGCCCGGGGACAGGGCCCTACGAGCAGTACTTC.

V gene TRBV4-3 combines with J gene TRBJ1-4, with 7 bases aligning to TRBD1. This CDR3 is built from 16 residues. Germline V gene data show CDR1 as LGHNA and CDR2 as YSLEER. The J segment lost 8 bases and the V segment lost 0 bases, leaving 9 bases of the junction unmatched. The chain's CDR3 is CASSQDRTGGGEKLFF. The CDR3 DNA reads TGCGCCAGCAGCCAAGATCGGACAGGAGGAGGCGAAAAACTGTTTTTT.

On this clone: A junction end diverges from the germline sequence, so it may reflect a read error. The rearrangement joins TRBV7-9 to TRBJ1-2; TRBD1 matches 12 bases. The CDR3 is 18 residues long. Germline CDR1 is SEHNR and CDR2 is FQNEAQ (reference sequence). The CDR3 sequence: CSSSLAGTGGASNYGYTF. In nucleotides, the CDR3 is TGTTCCAGCAGCTTAGCCGGGACAGGGGGCGCTTCGAACTATGGCTACACCTTC.

The chain recombines TRBV18 with TRBJ2-7; 9 nucleotides agree with TRBD1. V trimming: 3 bases; J trimming: 5 bases; junction bases outside the gene matches: 5. Germline V gene sequence: CDR1 KGHSH, CDR2 LQKENI. The CDR3 has 14 residues. CDR3 DNA: TGTGCCAGCTCACCCGGGACAGGGATCCACGAGCAGTACTTC. It specifies CASSPGTGIHEQYF.